This TCR beta chain was sequenced for a study of blood T cell repertoires in COVID-19 (dated by TCRdb to the early 2020s). In terms of the full investigation: Samples covering the acute and convalescent phases of COVID-19 were provided by collaborators in the United States, Italy and Spain. The sample metadata nearly always contained a de-identified subject ID, COVID-19 status, age in years and sex. Where available, HLA class I and class II types were obtained from metadata supplied by the sample provider rather than from assay-based typing. The samples were drawn from the first 160 participants of the ongoing ImmuneRACE study and from 1,254 subjects provided by 6 global collaborators. The repertoires were released in a freely available public database intended as a resource for research on the immune response to SARS-CoV-2. The dataset comprised deeply sampled blood TCRbeta repertoires from subjects exposed to, actively infected with, or recovered from COVID-19. The prospective study material was composed of cDNA or gDNA derived from T cells, B-cell-depleted T cells, or PBMCs.

This clone has only a few counts. No antigen is known for it. No much larger clone is present one base from it, and per-base qualities are unavailable. At one collaborating source in Seattle, patients were enrolled during active infection and were followed longitudinally through the course of disease. Each collaborating institution followed its own protocols to collect whole blood in K2EDTA tubes. For TCRbeta analysis, collaborators shipped samples as frozen whole blood, isolated PBMCs, or DNA extracted from either of those sample types. Inclusive of the bounding cysteine and phenylalanine, the CDR3 is 16 residues long. Of the read, only the CDR3 DNA is kept; its 48 bases are in frame from base 1. Germline trimming: 0 bases from V, 5 bases from J; junction bases outside gene matches: 6. The germline V gene encodes CDR1 SGHRS and CDR2 YFSETQ. The immunoSEQ Assay, a bias-controlled multiplex PCR, was used to amplify TCRbeta CDR3 regions from genomic DNA. On the study's bioinformatics: The number of nucleated cells in each sample was estimated by amplification of reference gene primers within the assay. Sequence reads were collapsed and filtered to measure the absolute abundance of every unique TCRbeta CDR3 rearrangement. For each sample, productive Simpson clonality was calculated as the square root of Simpson's diversity index over productive rearrangements. As stored in TCRdb, this immuneACCESS dataset retains in-frame rearrangements with V and J assigned. A fraction of the clones does not appear; measured against another copy, unresolved V genes explain less than half of the discrepancy, and the remainder lacks a known reason. From that table come the V and J calls and clone size; the DNA was used to work out D and trimming. Across this sample there are some 290,000 clones, with 86% seen only once. The ten largest clonotypes hold 10% to 15% of the sample.

Broad study findings and their caveats: The quantity of clinical and demographic metadata differed by source and by participant and was supplied without curation.

The sample comprised peripheral blood. The receptor was isolated from a young woman with COVID-19, enrolled during active disease. This receptor chain uses TRBV5-1 and TRBJ2-1, with 9 junctional bases fitting TRBD1. The CDR3 reads CASSLGGTGLNNEQFF. The nucleotide sequence is given as TGCGCCAGCAGCTTGGGGGGGACAGGGCTAAACAATGAGCAGTTCTTC.